A selection of T cell receptor beta chains follows, all from one sample in a study of cytomegalovirus exposure and HLA in healthy donors. Profiled with immunoSEQ multiplex PCR; TCRdb holds only in-frame clones, not every one. The table includes over 70,000 clones, approximately 60% detected once. The material sequenced was PBMCs. Receptor source: a woman in her fifties or sixties in good health and CMV-seropositive. CDR3s include the opening cysteine and the closing phenylalanine or tryptophan. D genes are given only for firm matches. The listing skips clone size in some rows; elsewhere it reads once, few, many or a size class.

cdr3_aa: CASSLDELGYTF; cdr3_nt: TGCGCCAGCAGCTTGGACGAGCTGGGCTACACCTTC; clone_size: NA; v_call: TRBV5-1; j_call: TRBJ1-2; d_call: NA
cdr3_aa: CASSDYLGTANTGELFF; cdr3_nt: TGTGCCAGCAGTGATTACCTAGGGACAGCGAACACCGGGGAGCTGTTTTTT; clone_size: few; v_call: TRBV2; j_call: TRBJ2-2; d_call: TRBD1
cdr3_aa: CASHLGGTEAFF; cdr3_nt: TGTGCCAGCCACCTTGGAGGCACTGAAGCTTTCTTT; clone_size: NA; v_call: TRBV28; j_call: TRBJ1-1; d_call: NA
cdr3_aa: CASSVAGWDTEAFF; cdr3_nt: TGTGCCAGCAGTGTTGCGGGATGGGACACTGAAGCTTTCTTT; clone_size: NA; v_call: TRBV2; j_call: TRBJ1-1; d_call: NA
cdr3_aa: CASSPGAEAFF; cdr3_nt: TGTGCCAGCAGCCCCGGGGCTGAAGCTTTCTTT; clone_size: many; v_call: TRBV5-8; j_call: TRBJ1-1; d_call: NA
cdr3_aa: CASSLEGTAAYEQYF; cdr3_nt: TGTGCCAGCAGCTTAGAAGGGACAGCGGCCTACGAGCAGTACTTC; clone_size: NA; v_call: TRBV11-2; j_call: TRBJ2-7; d_call: TRBD1
cdr3_aa: CASSLVNGELFF; cdr3_nt: TGTGCCAGCAGCTTAGTTAACGGGGAGCTGTTTTTT; clone_size: NA; v_call: TRBV7-9; j_call: TRBJ2-2; d_call: NA
cdr3_aa: CASSLRMAGRQPQHF; cdr3_nt: TGTGCCAGCAGCTTAAGGATGGCAGGGCGTCAGCCCCAGCATTTT; clone_size: NA; v_call: TRBV7-2; j_call: TRBJ1-5; d_call: NA
cdr3_aa: CASSLAGQGAIGSGNTIYF; cdr3_nt: TGTGCCAGCAGCTTAGCGGGACAGGGAGCAATAGGTTCTGGAAACACCATATATTTT; clone_size: NA; v_call: TRBV7-2; j_call: TRBJ1-3; d_call: TRBD1
cdr3_aa: CASAGTGDEQYF; cdr3_nt: TGTGCCAGCGCTGGGACAGGGGACGAGCAGTACTTC; clone_size: NA; v_call: TRBV19; j_call: TRBJ2-7; d_call: TRBD1
cdr3_aa: CASSGTGAGTEAFF; cdr3_nt: TGTGCCAGCAGCGGTACAGGGGCCGGCACTGAAGCTTTCTTT; clone_size: few; v_call: TRBV11-2; j_call: TRBJ1-1; d_call: TRBD1
cdr3_aa: CAAGQGYGYTF; cdr3_nt: TGTGCCGCCGGACAGGGCTATGGCTACACCTTC; clone_size: NA; v_call: TRBV6-5; j_call: TRBJ1-2; d_call: TRBD1
cdr3_aa: CAWRGRDFNTGELFF; cdr3_nt: TGTGCCTGGAGGGGCCGGGACTTTAACACCGGGGAGCTGTTTTTT; clone_size: NA; v_call: TRBV30; j_call: TRBJ2-2; d_call: NA
cdr3_aa: CASSLGLEGAEAFF; cdr3_nt: TGTGCCAGCAGCTTAGGACTGGAGGGCGCTGAAGCTTTCTTT; clone_size: NA; v_call: TRBV7-9; j_call: TRBJ1-1; d_call: NA
cdr3_aa: CAISESLGFGPGNIQYF; cdr3_nt: TGTGCCATCAGTGAGTCGTTAGGTTTTGGGCCCGGCAACATTCAGTACTTC; clone_size: NA; v_call: TRBV10-3; j_call: TRBJ2-4; d_call: NA
cdr3_aa: CASRIKNGSEKLFF; cdr3_nt: TGTGCCAGCAGGATCAAAAATGGGAGTGAAAAACTGTTTTTT; clone_size: few; v_call: TRBV7-9; j_call: TRBJ1-4; d_call: NA
cdr3_aa: CASSFPGQGYGYTF; cdr3_nt: TGTGCCAGCAGCTTCCCTGGACAGGGCTATGGCTACACCTTC; clone_size: few; v_call: TRBV7-2; j_call: TRBJ1-2; d_call: TRBD1